The next 9 T cell receptor beta chains were all read from a single sample in a study of blood T cell repertoires in COVID-19. Produced via immunoSEQ multiplex PCR; TCRdb's table is partial and in-frame only. The sample has tens of thousands of clones; around 82% are singletons. Sequences were obtained from peripheral blood. The receptors were sampled from a human donor in a cohort sampled during active COVID-19.

CDR3 in amino acids: CASSFAVTSNTEAFF. The CDR3 bases are TGTGCCAGCAGCTTTGCGGTAACGTCGAACACTGAAGCTTTCTTT. V usage is TRBV7-2 and J usage is TRBJ1-1; D gene uncertain. The CDR3 loop spans 15 amino acids. Germline lookup yields CDR1 SGHTA and CDR2 FQGNSA. Trimming shortened V by 3 bases and J by 1 base, and 12 bases separated the two germline ends. Filled out from reference TRBV7-2 and TRBJ1-1, the complete variable domain reads GAGVSQSPSNKVTEKGKDVELRCDPISGHTALYWYRQSLGQGLEFLIYFQGNSAPDKSGLPSDRFSAERTGGSVSTLTIQRTQQEDSAVYLCASSFAVTSNTEAFFGQGTRLTVV.

The J gene is TRBJ2-7, the V gene TRBV27, with unresolved D. This CDR3 comprises 15 residues. The V gene lost 6 bases and the J gene lost 1 base, with 16 bases spanning the gap. CDR1 is MNHEY, CDR2 SMNVEV, per germline (reference sequence). CDR3 amino acids: CASSPPRGMSYEQYF. The CDR3, as DNA: TGTGCCAGCAGCCCTCCCCGTGGCATGTCCTACGAGCAGTACTTC.

V gene TRBV5-1 combines with J gene TRBJ2-7, with 10 positions matching TRBD2. Trimming removed 5 bases from V and 5 bases from J; junction bases left unmatched: 7. There are 14 residues in the CDR3. The germline V gene encodes CDR1 SGHRS and CDR2 YFSETQ. The DNA for the CDR3 is TGCGCCAGCAGGGCCGGGACTAGCGAAGACGAGCAGTACTTC. It specifies CASRAGTSEDEQYF.

The chain is built from TRBV2 and TRBJ1-5; D gene uncertain. The germline gives CDR1 SNHLY, CDR2 FYNNEI. The CDR3 extends over 17 amino acids. Trimming cost V 8 bases and J 0 bases, with 20 bases left between them. The CDR3 DNA follows: TGTGCCAGCGGATGGGGATTAGAACGGGATAGCAATCAGCCCCAGCATTTT. It translates to CASGWGLERDSNQPQHF.

The genes are TRBV7-2 and TRBJ2-4; the D gene is possibly TRBD2 (6 bases). Germline-derived CDR1 and CDR2 are SGHTA and FQGNSA. CDR3 length: 14 residues. Deletions cut 5 bases from V and 6 bases from J, with 14 bases between. The CDR3 DNA is TGTGCCAGCAGCCCAGAGGAGGGTGGAAACATTCAGTACTTC. Its translation: CASSPEEGGNIQYF.

At least ten counts were recorded for this clone. The rearrangement links TRBV7-9 to TRBJ2-2, with TRBD2 as a possible D gene (5 bases). This CDR3 has 13 residues. Germline assignment: CDR1 SEHNR and CDR2 FQNEAQ (reference sequence). V was cut by 8 bases and J by 0 bases, with 7 bases left in between. The CDR3 region is CASSGTNTGELFF. The CDR3, as DNA: TGTGCCAGCTCGGGAACGAACACCGGGGAGCTGTTTTTT.

The chain is built from TRBV18 and TRBJ1-4, with D perhaps matching TRBD1 (6 bases). From germline, CDR1 is KGHSH and CDR2 LQKENI. V was pared by 3 bases and J by 5 bases, with 13 bases between. The length of the CDR3 is 15 residues. As DNA, the CDR3 is TGTGCCAGCTCACCGCGACAGGAACTAAATGAAAAACTGTTTTTT. Residues: CASSPRQELNEKLFF.

The chain is built from TRBV14 and TRBJ2-1; TRBD1 matches 10 bases. CDR3 length: 15 residues. V gave up 5 bases and J gave up 5 bases; unmatched junction bases: 6. CDR1 SGHDN and CDR2 FVKESK come from the germline V gene. CDR3 nucleotide sequence: TGTGCCAGCAGCGGCCGACAGGGGGCAAACAATGAGCAGTTCTTC. It is translated as CASSGRQGANNEQFF.

The V call is TRBV10-3, the J call TRBJ1-2; the D is unclear. This CDR3 has 14 residues. V lost 2 bases and J 6 bases, leaving 13 bases between the germline ends. CDR1 is ENHRY, CDR2 SYGVKD, per germline. The CDR3 DNA is TGTGCCATCAGTGAGGTCCAGCGTTCTCATGGCTACACCTTC. Amino acid sequence: CAISEVQRSHGYTF.